One TCR beta chain is described in this entry. Antigen specificity is unknown. The data originate from a study of cytomegalovirus exposure and HLA in healthy donors. Findings and limits, study-wide: Researchers counted around 170 TCR beta chains as cytomegalovirus-associated.

Trimming removed 5 bases from V and 0 bases from J, with 8 bases in between. The germline V gene encodes CDR1 MNHNS and CDR2 SASEGT. The CDR3 has 14 residues. PCR involved 60 Vbeta and 13 Jbeta primers. Only in-frame clones appear in the TCRdb table, and some are missing; sequencing was by immunoSEQ multiplex PCR. The sample includes 150,000 to 200,000 clones, 70% to 80% of them seen just once. Donors consisted of healthy bone marrow donors. The sample comprised PBMCs. The rearrangement joins TRBV6-1 to TRBJ1-5; a possible D gene is TRBD1 (5 bases). The sequence came from a man aged 40-49 years in good health and CMV-seronegative. Here the CDR3 reads CASSYQGSNQPQHF. CDR3 in DNA: TGTGCCAGCAGTTATCAGGGTAGCAATCAGCCCCAGCATTTT.